A selection of T cell receptor beta chains follows, all from one sample in a study of blood T cell repertoires in COVID-19. TCRdb's table, derived via immunoSEQ multiplex PCR, lists solely in-frame clones and lacks some. The data show 55,000 to 70,000 clones, more than 85% seen once. Sample: peripheral blood. These receptors were obtained from a man in his 70s with acute or convalescent COVID-19. The CDR3 runs from the conserved cysteine through the conserved F or W.

j_call,v_call,cdr3_length,cdr3_aa
TRBJ1-4,TRBV5-1,14,CASSPIRGNEKLFF
TRBJ1-1,TRBV10-2,12,CASGPLNTEAFF
TRBJ2-4,TRBV10-2,12,CASRWEGNIQYF
TRBJ2-7,TRBV12-5,16,CASGRAGTGSSYEQYF
TRBJ2-3,TRBV9,14,CASSVNPGTDTQYF
TRBJ2-2,TRBV6-2/TRBV6-3,16,CASSYSSGTNTGELFF
TRBJ1-2,TRBV2,15,CASRDDRSPRYGYTF
TRBJ1-1,TRBV29-1,13,CSVFKGVTTEAFF
TRBJ2-3,TRBV10-2,14,CASSRDGSLNTQYF
TRBJ2-3,TRBV24-1,14,CATSPGHSTDTQYF
TRBJ1-1,TRBV6-2/TRBV6-3,15,CASSYRSGMLAEAFF
TRBJ1-5,TRBV10-2,13,CASSDVVGLAQHF
TRBJ2-7,TRBV19,14,CASSPTGASYEQYF
TRBJ1-2,TRBV18,14,CASSPLLGGHGYTF
TRBJ2-6,TRBV7-6,15,CASSATGPGANVLTF
TRBJ2-1,TRBV19,13,CASSIYSNNEQFF